These T cell receptor beta chains were read from a single sample in a study of blood T cell repertoires in COVID-19. Profiling relied on immunoSEQ multiplex PCR, and the TCRdb table lists in-frame clones only, not all of them. Among a few hundred thousand clones, more than 85% were seen once, and the ten largest hold approximately 3%. The sequencing sample was made of PBMCs or T cells enriched from blood (not recorded which). The source of these receptors is a woman younger than 45 who had recovered from COVID-19. Both conserved end residues are part of each CDR3. Each record gives: J gene, D gene, clone size, V gene, CDR3 protein, CDR3 DNA. The D gene is left open where the match is weak. Expanded clones get a size class; other rows say once, few or many, or leave the size out.

j_call: TRBJ1-2; d_call: .; clone_size: .; v_call: TRBV28; cdr3_aa: CASSFSGEGYGYTF; cdr3_nt: TGTGCCAGCAGTTTCTCTGGGGAGGGTTATGGCTACACCTTC
j_call: TRBJ2-1; d_call: TRBD1; clone_size: .; v_call: TRBV25-1; cdr3_aa: CASSESSGQWNEQFF; cdr3_nt: TGTGCCAGCAGTGAATCCTCGGGACAGTGGAATGAGCAGTTCTTC
j_call: TRBJ2-1; d_call: .; clone_size: .; v_call: TRBV13; cdr3_aa: CASSPDFNNEQFF; cdr3_nt: TGTGCCAGCAGCCCGGACTTTAACAATGAGCAGTTCTTC
j_call: TRBJ2-1; d_call: TRBD2; clone_size: once; v_call: TRBV28; cdr3_aa: CASTTAGGPHNEQFF; cdr3_nt: TGTGCCAGCACCACAGCGGGAGGGCCCCACAATGAGCAGTTCTTC
j_call: TRBJ2-7; d_call: .; clone_size: .; v_call: TRBV3-1/TRBV3-2; cdr3_aa: CASSQDSGRRAAYEQYF; cdr3_nt: TGTGCCAGCAGCCAAGACTCGGGTCGCAGGGCTGCCTACGAGCAGTACTTC
j_call: TRBJ1-1; d_call: .; clone_size: few; v_call: TRBV29-1; cdr3_aa: CSVSVPAGTEAFF; cdr3_nt: TGCAGCGTTTCCGTCCCAGCGGGCACTGAAGCTTTCTTT
j_call: TRBJ1-5; d_call: TRBD1; clone_size: .; v_call: TRBV29-1; cdr3_aa: CSAADRVDQPQHF; cdr3_nt: TGCAGCGCCGCTGACAGGGTCGATCAGCCCCAGCATTTT
j_call: TRBJ1-2; d_call: .; clone_size: .; v_call: TRBV28; cdr3_aa: CASTTQGFYGYTF; cdr3_nt: TGTGCCAGCACCACACAGGGTTTCTATGGCTACACCTTC
j_call: TRBJ2-1; d_call: TRBD2; clone_size: .; v_call: TRBV9; cdr3_aa: CASSVAASGGAASYNEQFF; cdr3_nt: TGTGCCAGCAGCGTAGCGGCTAGCGGGGGGGCCGCATCCTACAATGAGCAGTTCTTC
j_call: TRBJ1-3; d_call: .; clone_size: .; v_call: TRBV7-6; cdr3_aa: CASSRRMDLSSGNTIYF; cdr3_nt: TGTGCCAGCAGCCGGCGTATGGACTTAAGCTCTGGAAACACCATATATTTT
j_call: TRBJ1-2; d_call: TRBD1; clone_size: .; v_call: TRBV19; cdr3_aa: CASSIRRGGGHGYTF; cdr3_nt: TGTGCCAGTAGTATTCGGCGAGGGGGCGGACATGGCTACACCTTC
j_call: TRBJ2-7; d_call: TRBD2; clone_size: .; v_call: TRBV7-8; cdr3_aa: CASSSGTNLYEQYF; cdr3_nt: TGTGCCAGCAGCTCCGGGACTAACCTTTACGAGCAGTACTTC
j_call: TRBJ1-1; d_call: TRBD1; clone_size: .; v_call: TRBV5-1; cdr3_aa: CASSPDPNRGPGTEAFF; cdr3_nt: TGCGCCAGCAGCCCGGACCCTAACAGGGGGCCAGGGACTGAAGCTTTCTTT
j_call: TRBJ2-2; d_call: TRBD2; clone_size: once; v_call: TRBV27; cdr3_aa: CASSKGTSGRAGELFF; cdr3_nt: TGTGCCAGCAGTAAAGGGACTAGCGGGAGGGCCGGGGAGCTGTTTTTT
j_call: TRBJ2-1; d_call: .; clone_size: .; v_call: TRBV5-1; cdr3_aa: CASSLSGSDNEQFF; cdr3_nt: TGCGCCAGCAGCTTGAGCGGTAGCGACAATGAGCAGTTCTTC
j_call: TRBJ2-1; d_call: TRBD2; clone_size: .; v_call: TRBV19; cdr3_aa: CASRAAGGNEQFF; cdr3_nt: TGTGCCAGTAGAGCGGCGGGGGGCAATGAGCAGTTCTTC
j_call: TRBJ1-1; d_call: .; clone_size: .; v_call: TRBV5-4; cdr3_aa: CASSFTANTEAFF; cdr3_nt: TGTGCCAGCAGCTTTACAGCGAACACTGAAGCTTTCTTT
j_call: TRBJ1-2; d_call: .; clone_size: once; v_call: TRBV5-6; cdr3_aa: CASTPWGRNYGYTF; cdr3_nt: TGTGCCAGCACCCCTTGGGGGAGGAACTATGGCTACACCTTC
j_call: TRBJ2-7; d_call: TRBD2; clone_size: .; v_call: TRBV13; cdr3_aa: CASSARLAGVYEQYF; cdr3_nt: TGTGCCAGCAGCGCGAGACTAGCGGGGGTCTACGAGCAGTACTTC
j_call: TRBJ1-5; d_call: .; clone_size: .; v_call: TRBV4-2; cdr3_aa: CASSQDGEIQHF; cdr3_nt: TGTGCCAGCAGCCAGGACGGGGAGATCCAGCATTTT
j_call: TRBJ2-7; d_call: TRBD2; clone_size: .; v_call: TRBV14; cdr3_aa: CASSQASGGRQYF; cdr3_nt: TGTGCCAGCAGCCAAGCTAGCGGGGGGCGACAGTACTTC
j_call: TRBJ2-1; d_call: TRBD2; clone_size: .; v_call: TRBV11-3; cdr3_aa: CASSLGGGASYNEQFF; cdr3_nt: TGTGCCAGCAGCTTAGGCGGGGGGGCTTCCTACAATGAGCAGTTCTTC
j_call: TRBJ1-2; d_call: .; clone_size: .; v_call: TRBV5-4; cdr3_aa: CASSLTGSNGYTF; cdr3_nt: TGTGCCAGCAGCTTGACAGGGTCCAATGGCTACACCTTC
j_call: TRBJ2-1; d_call: TRBD2; clone_size: .; v_call: TRBV4-1; cdr3_aa: CASSHRSGGTDNEQFF; cdr3_nt: TGCGCCAGCAGCCACCGTAGCGGGGGGACAGACAATGAGCAGTTCTTC
j_call: TRBJ2-7; d_call: TRBD1; clone_size: few; v_call: TRBV27; cdr3_aa: CASSYNDRAYEQYF; cdr3_nt: TGTGCCAGCAGTTACAACGACAGGGCCTACGAGCAGTACTTC
j_call: TRBJ2-3; d_call: .; clone_size: .; v_call: TRBV7-2; cdr3_aa: CASSLTSYSRDTQYF; cdr3_nt: TGTGCCAGCAGCCTCACTTCGTATTCGAGGGATACGCAGTATTTT
j_call: TRBJ2-3; d_call: TRBD1; clone_size: .; v_call: TRBV18; cdr3_aa: CASSRPGQGSTDTQYF; cdr3_nt: TGTGCCAGCTCCCGCCCGGGACAGGGCTCCACAGATACGCAGTATTTT
j_call: TRBJ1-3; d_call: TRBD1; clone_size: .; v_call: TRBV5-1; cdr3_aa: CASSSGQGVGTIYF; cdr3_nt: TGCGCCAGCAGCTCGGGACAGGGAGTAGGCACCATATATTTT
j_call: TRBJ1-2; d_call: TRBD1; clone_size: .; v_call: TRBV28; cdr3_aa: CASRPPGQGFGYTF; cdr3_nt: TGTGCCAGCAGACCTCCGGGACAGGGATTTGGCTACACCTTC
j_call: TRBJ2-2; d_call: .; clone_size: few; v_call: TRBV29-1; cdr3_aa: CSVERGLRRELFF; cdr3_nt: TGCAGCGTTGAGCGGGGGCTCCGACGGGAGCTGTTTTTT
j_call: TRBJ2-1; d_call: .; clone_size: .; v_call: TRBV2; cdr3_aa: CASSKNDNEQFF; cdr3_nt: TGTGCCAGCTCCAAAAATGACAATGAGCAGTTCTTC
j_call: TRBJ2-2; d_call: TRBD2; clone_size: .; v_call: TRBV7-9; cdr3_aa: CASSKTSGTNTGELFF; cdr3_nt: TGTGCCAGCAGCAAGACTAGCGGGACCAACACCGGGGAGCTGTTTTTT
j_call: TRBJ1-5; d_call: TRBD1; clone_size: few; v_call: TRBV7-9; cdr3_aa: CASSLGGQGYYNQPQHF; cdr3_nt: TGTGCCAGCAGCTTAGGGGGACAGGGCTACTACAATCAGCCCCAGCATTTT
j_call: TRBJ2-5; d_call: TRBD1; clone_size: .; v_call: TRBV5-5; cdr3_aa: CASSLGGVKETQYF; cdr3_nt: TGTGCCAGCAGCCTAGGGGGCGTAAAAGAGACCCAGTACTTC
j_call: TRBJ2-1; d_call: .; clone_size: .; v_call: TRBV7-9; cdr3_aa: CASSLEEGSSSYNEQFF; cdr3_nt: TGTGCCAGCAGCTTAGAGGAGGGGTCTAGCTCCTACAATGAGCAGTTCTTC
j_call: TRBJ2-3; d_call: TRBD2; clone_size: .; v_call: TRBV4-1; cdr3_aa: CASSFPSGGSVEFTDTQYF; cdr3_nt: TGCGCCAGCAGCTTTCCTAGCGGGGGGTCCGTCGAATTCACAGATACGCAGTATTTT
j_call: TRBJ2-1; d_call: .; clone_size: .; v_call: TRBV3-1/TRBV3-2; cdr3_aa: CASSRMDRRGEQFF; cdr3_nt: TGTGCCAGCAGCCGAATGGATCGGCGAGGTGAGCAGTTCTTC
j_call: TRBJ1-1; d_call: TRBD1; clone_size: .; v_call: TRBV15; cdr3_aa: CATSRPTGTGGNEAFF; cdr3_nt: TGTGCCACCAGCAGACCAACCGGGACAGGGGGCAATGAAGCTTTCTTT
j_call: TRBJ1-1; d_call: .; clone_size: .; v_call: TRBV4-1; cdr3_aa: CASSQEAPGVVAEAFF; cdr3_nt: TGCGCCAGCAGCCAAGAGGCCCCAGGGGTTGTGGCTGAAGCTTTCTTT
j_call: TRBJ1-2; d_call: TRBD1; clone_size: .; v_call: TRBV16; cdr3_aa: CASSLPTPGQDRNYGYTF; cdr3_nt: TGTGCCAGCAGCCTACCGACTCCAGGACAGGACAGGAACTATGGCTACACCTTC
j_call: TRBJ2-7; d_call: .; clone_size: once; v_call: TRBV4-1; cdr3_aa: CASSQDTNSYEQYF; cdr3_nt: TGCGCCAGCAGCCAGGACACGAACTCCTACGAGCAGTACTTC